A selection of T cell receptor beta chains follows, all from one sample in a study of blood T cell repertoires in COVID-19. Repertoires were generated with immunoSEQ multiplex PCR, while TCRdb's copy carries only in-frame clones and drops some. The sample holds roughly 240,000 clones, 75% to 85% seen once. The sequenced sample consisted of peripheral blood. The receptors here all came from a man between 50 and 59 years old with COVID-19, enrolled during active disease. Each CDR3 is given with its conserved first and last residue. Fields, in order: clone size, V gene, J gene, D gene, CDR3 protein, CDR3 DNA. A D gene is named only where the DNA matches it firmly. Clone sizes are given selectively: once, few, many, or a class where the clone is expanded.

>.|TRBV5-4|TRBJ2-3|.
CASSPSSKDSTDTQYF
TGTGCCAGCAGCCCCAGTAGTAAGGACTCCACAGATACGCAGTATTTT
>.|TRBV7-2|TRBJ2-5|.
CASSPQGTETQYF
TGTGCCAGCAGCCCCCAGGGCACCGAGACCCAGTACTTC
>.|TRBV5-1|TRBJ2-3|TRBD1
CASSSPGQRTDTQYF
TGCGCCAGCAGCTCGCCGGGACAGAGGACAGATACGCAGTATTTT
>.|TRBV6-5|TRBJ2-7|TRBD1
CATTGTGSYEQYF
TGTGCCACCACCGGGACAGGCTCCTACGAGCAGTACTTC
>.|TRBV4-2|TRBJ2-7|TRBD2
CASSQGLAGISYEQYF
TGTGCCAGCAGCCAAGGACTAGCGGGAATCTCCTACGAGCAGTACTTC
>.|TRBV4-1|TRBJ1-6|.
CASSQVGSPLHF
TGCGCCAGCAGCCAAGTCGGTTCACCCCTCCACTTT
>once|TRBV7-2|TRBJ2-3|.
CASSPQAGGASTDTQYF
TGTGCCAGCAGCCCGCAGGCGGGCGGGGCTAGCACAGATACGCAGTATTTT
>once|TRBV19|TRBJ1-2|TRBD1
CASQAGTGFSGYTF
TGTGCCAGCCAGGCCGGGACAGGGTTTTCGGGCTACACCTTC
>once|TRBV7-9|TRBJ2-7|TRBD1
CASSTGQGNYEQYF
TGTGCCAGCAGCACGGGACAGGGAAACTACGAGCAGTACTTC
>.|TRBV4-1|TRBJ2-1|.
CASSQAGHAYNEQFF
TGCGCCAGCAGCCAAGCTGGACACGCTTACAATGAGCAGTTCTTC
>.|TRBV10-2|TRBJ1-2|.
CASTGGRGGYYGYTF
TGCGCCAGCACTGGAGGGAGGGGTGGGTACTATGGCTACACCTTC
>.|TRBV20-1|TRBJ2-4|.
CSASLGQGQNIQYF
TGCAGTGCCAGTTTGGGTCAGGGCCAAAACATTCAGTACTTC
>.|TRBV11-3|TRBJ2-2|TRBD1
CASSRDRNTGELFF
TGTGCCAGCAGCCGGGACAGGAACACCGGGGAGCTGTTTTTT
>.|TRBV4-1|TRBJ2-2|TRBD2
CASSQVRLAGTGELFF
TGCGCCAGCAGCCAAGTCCGTCTAGCGGGGACCGGGGAGCTGTTTTTT
>few|TRBV4-1|TRBJ2-7|.
CASSLVLTSSYEQYF
TGCGCCAGCAGCCTCGTATTGACTAGCTCCTACGAGCAGTACTTC
>once|TRBV19|TRBJ2-7|.
CASSMNRVDYEQYF
TGTGCCAGTAGTATGAACAGGGTCGACTACGAGCAGTACTTC